The rows below give T cell receptor beta chains drawn from one sample of a study of metastatic and nonmetastatic thyroid tumors. Using MiXCR, TCRdb re-called clones from the PCR reads. The sample consists of some 93,000 clones, roughly 13% of them appearing once. The material sequenced was blood. The receptor source for this set is a female donor with papillary thyroid cancer or a benign thyroid nodule (not recorded which). Some clones in this sample may be carry-over from other donors' samples. The CDR3 runs from the conserved cysteine through the conserved F or W. The D gene is left open where the match is weak. Part of the rows lack a size; the others show once, few, many or a class for expanded clones.

>.|TRBV28|.|TRBJ2-7
TGTGCCGGCACGGGGCGGAAGCTCTCTTACGAGCAGTACTTC
CAGTGRKLSYEQYF
>TRBD1|TRBV19|many|TRBJ1-5
TGTGCCAGTAGTCTCACAGGGGGGGATCAGCCCCAGCATTTT
CASSLTGGDQPQHF
>.|TRBV19|many|TRBJ2-3
TGTGCCAGTAGAGAGCGGAGGGGCGGCACAGATACGCAGTATTTT
CASRERRGGTDTQYF
>.|TRBV20-1|many|TRBJ2-7
TGCAGTGCTCCAGTTAGTGGCGCTCGCGAGCAGTACTTC
CSAPVSGAREQYF
>TRBD1|TRBV7-9|many|TRBJ1-1
TGTGCCAGCAGCTTAGCGGAGGGACAGGCCTTTGAGGCTTTCTTT
CASSLAEGQAFEAFF
>TRBD1|TRBV4-1|many|TRBJ1-5
TGCGCCAGCAGCCAAGAACCCGGACAGGGAATTGATGGGAGTCAGCCCCAGCATTTT
CASSQEPGQGIDGSQPQHF
>TRBD1|TRBV5-1|many|TRBJ1-3
TGCGCCAGCAGCTTGACCCAGACAGGGGGAGGAAACACCATATATTTT
CASSLTQTGGGNTIYF
>TRBD2|TRBV20-1|many|TRBJ2-3
TGCAGCGGGATGGGGGGGGGAGGCCGCACAGATACGCAGTATTTT
CSGMGGGGRTDTQYF
>.|TRBV7-2|.|TRBJ1-1
TGTGCCAGCAGCTTCCGCAGGGCGAACACTGAAGCTTTCTTT
CASSFRRANTEAFF
>.|TRBV12-3/TRBV12-4|many|TRBJ1-2
TGTGCCAGCAGTTTAGCGCTAGGGACCGGACCTAACTATGGCTACACCTTC
CASSLALGTGPNYGYTF
>.|TRBV7-9|once|TRBJ1-1
TGTGCCAGCAGCTTAGCGGGCGAGAACACTGAAGCTTTCTTT
CASSLAGENTEAFF
>.|TRBV5-6|many|TRBJ1-5
TGTGCCAGCAGCTTGGGGCACCTTCAGCCCCAGCATTTT
CASSLGHLQPQHF
>.|TRBV7-2|many|TRBJ1-1
TGTGCCAGCAGCTTAGCGCAGGGGATGAACACTGAAGCTTTCTTT
CASSLAQGMNTEAFF
>TRBD1|TRBV19|many|TRBJ2-6
TGTGCCAGTAGTATGAGGCAGGGGGCAGTTGGGGCCAACGTCCTGACTTTC
CASSMRQGAVGANVLTF
>TRBD2|TRBV4-3|many|TRBJ2-1
TGCGCCAGCAGCCACCCGGGACTAGCGGGAGATGAGCAGTTCTTC
CASSHPGLAGDEQFF
>TRBD2|TRBV7-2|many|TRBJ2-7
TGTGCCAGCAGTTACCTTGGCGGGACTACCTACGAGCAGTACTTC
CASSYLGGTTYEQYF
>TRBD2|TRBV28|many|TRBJ2-1
TGTGCCAGCACTATATACAGGGCTAGCGGGAGGTTCAATGAGCAGTTCTTC
CASTIYRASGRFNEQFF
>.|TRBV28|many|TRBJ2-5
TGTGCCAGCAGTTCCACCCTTCGACAGAAAAAAGAGACCCAGTACTTC
CASSSTLRQKKETQYF
>TRBD2|TRBV20-1|many|TRBJ2-2
TGCAGTGCTCTACTAGCGGGAGGATCCGGGGAGCTGTTTTTT
CSALLAGGSGELFF
>TRBD1|TRBV6-2/TRBV6-3|.|TRBJ2-7
TGTGCCAGCAGGCGGGTGGGGACAGGGACCTACGAGCAGTACTTC
CASRRVGTGTYEQYF
>.|TRBV20-1|many|TRBJ2-4
TGCAGTGCTGAGTCAGGACCTAGGGTGTTTAGCAAAAACATTCAGTACTTC
CSAESGPRVFSKNIQYF
>.|TRBV21-1|many|TRBJ2-2
TGTGCCAGCAGCTCCCACGGACAGCCTAGCGGGAGCGTCACCGGGGAGCTGTTTTTT
CASSSHGQPSGSVTGELFF
>TRBD2|TRBV6-5|.|TRBJ2-5
TGTGCCAGCAGTTCTATTAGCGGGGGGGGCCCAGAGACCCAGTACTTC
CASSSISGGGPETQYF
>.|TRBV19|many|TRBJ2-7
TGTGCCAGTAGTATAAGTTTTGGGTCTTACGAGCAGTACTTC
CASSISFGSYEQYF
>.|TRBV9|many|TRBJ1-4
TGTGCCAGCAGCGTAAGTGAGGCTAATGAAAAACTGTTTTTT
CASSVSEANEKLFF
>TRBD2|TRBV5-1|many|TRBJ2-3
TGCGCCAGCAGCTTGGGGACTAGCGGGACCACAGATACGCAGTATTTT
CASSLGTSGTTDTQYF
>.|TRBV5-5|.|TRBJ2-5
TGTGCCAGCAGCTTATATGATGGGTGGTTGGAGACCCAGTACTTC
CASSLYDGWLETQYF
>.|TRBV7-8|many|TRBJ1-5
TGTGCCAGCAGCTTAGCGGGCGGGGAGGTCAATCAGCCCCAGCATTTT
CASSLAGGEVNQPQHF
>TRBD2|TRBV19|many|TRBJ2-1
TGTGCCAGTAGTTATAGGACTAGCGGGGAGCAGTTCTTC
CASSYRTSGEQFF
>.|TRBV2|many|TRBJ1-4
TGTGCCAGCAGTCTCCGCAGGCGGAATAATGAAAAACTGTTTTTT
CASSLRRRNNEKLFF
>TRBD1|TRBV6-2/TRBV6-3|few|TRBJ1-6
TGTGCCAGCAGTTACGACAGGGGACAGGGTTCACCCCTCCACTTT
CASSYDRGQGSPLHF
>TRBD1|TRBV6-2/TRBV6-3|many|TRBJ2-7
TGTGCCAGCACGGGGACAGGGGTCTACGAGCAGTACTTC
CASTGTGVYEQYF
>TRBD1|TRBV9|many|TRBJ1-6
TGTGCCAGCAGCGTCTTTGGACAGGGTAATTCACCCCTCCACTTT
CASSVFGQGNSPLHF
>TRBD1|TRBV7-8|many|TRBJ2-7
TGTGCCAGCAGCACCGGACAGGTAGGAGGCTACGAGCAGTACTTC
CASSTGQVGGYEQYF
>.|TRBV5-1|.|TRBJ1-1
TGCGCCAGCAGGGCGAACACTGAAGCTTTCTTT
CASRANTEAFF
>.|TRBV7-8|.|TRBJ2-7
TGTGCCAGCAGCTTCGACTATTCTCAATACGAGCAGTACTTC
CASSFDYSQYEQYF
>TRBD2|TRBV2|many|TRBJ2-7
TGTGCCAGCAGTGAAAGGCGGGGGCTGGCGGGAGGGCGATTGGGCGAGCAGTACTTC
CASSERRGLAGGRLGEQYF